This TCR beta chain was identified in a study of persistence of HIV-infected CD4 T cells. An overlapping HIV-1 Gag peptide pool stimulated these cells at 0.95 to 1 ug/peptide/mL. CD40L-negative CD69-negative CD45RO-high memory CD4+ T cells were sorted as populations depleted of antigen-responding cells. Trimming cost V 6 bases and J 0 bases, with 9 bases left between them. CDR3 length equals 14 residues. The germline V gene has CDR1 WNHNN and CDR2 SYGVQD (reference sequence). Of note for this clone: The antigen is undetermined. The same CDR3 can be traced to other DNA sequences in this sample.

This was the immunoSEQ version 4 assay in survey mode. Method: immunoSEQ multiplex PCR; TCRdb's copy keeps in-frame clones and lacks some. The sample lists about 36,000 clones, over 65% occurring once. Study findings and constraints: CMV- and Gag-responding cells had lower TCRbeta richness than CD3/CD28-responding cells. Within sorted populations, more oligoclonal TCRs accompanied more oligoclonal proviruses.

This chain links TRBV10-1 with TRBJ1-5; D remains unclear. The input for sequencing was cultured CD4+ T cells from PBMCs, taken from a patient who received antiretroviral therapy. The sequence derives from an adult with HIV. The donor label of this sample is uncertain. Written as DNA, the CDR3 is TGCGCCAGCAGCGAGGGCTATAGCAATCAGCCCCAGCATTTT. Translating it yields CASSEGYSNQPQHF.